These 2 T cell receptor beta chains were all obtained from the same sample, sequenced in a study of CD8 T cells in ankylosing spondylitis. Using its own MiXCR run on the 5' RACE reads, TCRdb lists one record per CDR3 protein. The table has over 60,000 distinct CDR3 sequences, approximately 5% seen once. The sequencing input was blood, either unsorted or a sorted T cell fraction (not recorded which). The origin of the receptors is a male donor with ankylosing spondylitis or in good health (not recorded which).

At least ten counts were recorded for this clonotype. The CDR3 reads CASSSEEGSEAFF. The CDR3 coding sequence is TGCGCCAGCAGCTCGGAAGAGGGATCTGAAGCTTTCTTT. The chain has TRBV5-1 and TRBJ1-1; D unclear. Germline V lookup: CDR1 SGHRS, CDR2 YFSETQ. The CDR3 is 13 amino acids. With 3 bases removed from V and 6 bases from J, the gap between germline ends came to 12 bases.

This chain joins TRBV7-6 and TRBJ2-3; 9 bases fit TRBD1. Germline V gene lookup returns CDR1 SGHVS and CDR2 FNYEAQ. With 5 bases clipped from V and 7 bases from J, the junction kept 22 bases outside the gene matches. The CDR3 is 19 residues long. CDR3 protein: CASSPSTGTGPSGPNTQYF. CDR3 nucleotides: TGTGCCAGCAGCCCCTCTACCGGGACAGGGCCCTCTGGTCCAAATACGCAGTATTTT.